The 3 T cell receptor beta chains below come from one sample, sequenced in a study of metastatic and nonmetastatic thyroid tumors. Using MiXCR, TCRdb re-called clones from the PCR reads. This table holds about 20,000 clones, under 35% found once. Thyroid surgery was preceded by no treatment in any patient. The sample comprised blood. The source of these receptors is a female donor with papillary thyroid cancer or a benign thyroid nodule (not recorded which). Some clones in this sample may be carry-over from other donors' samples.

This clone was counted at least ten times. The rearrangement links TRBV4-2 to TRBJ2-2, with D possibly TRBD2 on 5 matching bases. V was shortened by 1 base and J by 3 bases, with 9 bases between the two germline ends. This CDR3 comprises 15 residues. CDR1 is LGHNA, CDR2 YNFKEQ, per germline. CDR3 region: CASSQVFGDTGELFF. Here the CDR3 DNA reads TGTGCCAGCAGCCAAGTGTTCGGGGACACCGGGGAGCTGTTTTTT.

This clone was recorded at least ten times. V usage is TRBV14 and J usage is TRBJ1-3; unclear D gene. CDR1 is SGHDN, CDR2 FVKESK, per germline. The CDR3 runs 13 residues. Deletions cut 5 bases from V and 5 bases from J, with 10 bases between. CDR3 coding DNA: TGTGCCAGCAGCAAGTCAGGTCGAAACACCATATATTTT. Encoded protein: CASSKSGRNTIYF.

V gene TRBV6-1 combines with J gene TRBJ2-2; 15 nucleotides match TRBD2. CDR3 length: 15 amino acids. V was clipped by 6 bases and J by 6 bases; unmatched bases: 2. From germline, CDR1 is MNHNS and CDR2 SASEGT. The CDR3 loop reads CASSRTSGRAGELFF. The CDR3 DNA is TGTGCCAGCAGCCGGACTAGCGGGAGGGCCGGGGAGCTGTTTTTT.